These 9 T cell receptor beta chains were sequenced from one sample in a study of cytomegalovirus exposure and HLA in healthy donors. The primer mix had 60 Vbeta and 13 Jbeta primers. Data came from immunoSEQ multiplex PCR; TCRdb stores just in-frame clones and leaves some out. The top ten clones hold roughly 6.1% of a sample with 100,000 to 150,000 clones, around 79% of them seen once. The source material was PBMCs. The receptors were gathered from a woman between 40 and 55 years old in good health and CMV-seronegative.

The chain uses TRBV2 and TRBJ2-2, with TRBD2 identical over 7 bases. This CDR3 is built from 15 residues. Germline-derived CDR1 and CDR2 are SNHLY and FYNNEI. Trimming at V came to 8 bases and at J to 5 bases, leaving 11 bases not matched to a gene. The CDR3, as DNA: TGTGCCAGCGCCGCGTCCAGCGGGAAGACCGGGGAGCTGTTTTTT. Protein: CASAASSGKTGELFF.

This clone appeared a few times. The chain uses TRBV28 and TRBJ2-7; 7 bases agree with TRBD1. Germline assignment: CDR1 MDHEN and CDR2 SYDVKM. The CDR3 totals 16 residues. Germline trimming cut 1 base from V and 3 bases from J; bases unmatched to any gene: 9. In DNA form, the CDR3 reads TGTGCCAGCAGTTTATATTTGGGACAGACCCTCTACGAGCAGTACTTC. This gives the protein CASSLYLGQTLYEQYF.

This chain joins TRBV10-2 and TRBJ2-4; TRBD2 aligns across 9 bases. The V gene end was trimmed by 2 bases and the J gene end by 6 bases; junction bases not matched to a gene: 8. The CDR3 has 16 amino acids. Germline assignment: CDR1 WSHSY and CDR2 SAAADI. The DNA for the CDR3 is TGCGCCAGCAGTGAGGTAGCGGGAGCGGCTTTAAACATTCAGTACTTC. This encodes CASSEVAGAALNIQYF.

The genes are TRBV4-3 and TRBJ1-2; TRBD1 is a possible D gene (6 bases). This CDR3 is 15 amino acids long. CDR1 and CDR2 from the germline V gene are LGHNA and YSLEER. Trimming cost V 4 bases and J 5 bases, with 17 bases left between them. The CDR3 region has the DNA TGCGCCAGCAGCCCCTTGTCAGGGGCTAGATATGGCTACACCTTC. Its protein product is CASSPLSGARYGYTF.

The chain is built from TRBV28 and TRBJ2-7, with 8 bases identical to TRBD2. Germline V gene data show CDR1 as MDHEN and CDR2 as SYDVKM. The CDR3 runs to 12 residues. The trim removed 4 bases at V and 7 bases at J, leaving 3 bases unmatched. This CDR3 reads CASSSTSAEQYF. The CDR3 nucleotides read TGTGCCAGCAGTTCGACTAGCGCGGAGCAGTACTTC. Combining the CDR3 with reference TRBV28 and TRBJ2-7 gives the whole variable domain DVKVTQSSRYLVKRTGEKVFLECVQDMDHENMFWYRQDPGLGLRLIYFSYDVKMKEKGDIPEGYSVSREKKERFSLILESASTNQTSMYLCASSSTSAEQYFGPGTRLTVT.

J is TRBJ2-3 and V is TRBV6-6; D is possibly TRBD2 (7 bases). Per germline, CDR1 MNHNY and CDR2 SVGAGI (reference sequence). CDR3 length: 16 amino acids. V gave up 2 bases and J gave up 3 bases, with 15 bases separating them. Here the CDR3 DNA reads TGTGCCAGCAGTTACGGGGGGGGGCGAAGGACAGATACGCAGTATTTT. Residues: CASSYGGGRRTDTQYF.

The chain is built from TRBV6-4 and TRBJ2-3; TRBD2 matches 11 bases. This CDR3 comprises 17 residues. V dropped 3 bases and J dropped 2; count of bases not matched to a gene: 7. Looked up from germline, CDR1 is MRHNA and CDR2 is SNTAGT. Here the CDR3 reads CASSEVSLAGVTDTQYF. For the CDR3, the DNA is TGTGCCAGCAGTGAGGTGTCACTAGCGGGAGTCACAGATACGCAGTATTTT.

V usage is TRBV18 and J usage is TRBJ1-1; possible D gene TRBD1, 5 bases. The CDR3 is 13 residues long. The V and J ends lost 8 bases and 4 bases respectively, with 14 bases between them. Germline CDR1 is KGHSH and CDR2 is LQKENI. CDR3 in amino acids: CASRQGQGTEAFF. In nucleotides, the CDR3 is TGTGCCAGCAGGCAGGGTCAGGGCACTGAAGCTTTCTTT.

V gene TRBV7-9 combines with J gene TRBJ1-1, with D hard to call. Germline CDR1 and CDR2: SEHNR and FQNEAQ (reference sequence). The CDR3 is 13 residues long. Trimming stripped 6 bases from V and 11 bases from J, with 19 bases between. The chain's CDR3 is CASRRSLEGMAFF. DNA for the CDR3: TGTGCCAGCAGACGGTCACTAGAGGGCATGGCTTTCTTT.